These 2 T cell receptor beta chains originate from one sample sequenced in a study of PD-L1 blockade in urothelial cancer. Produced via immunoSEQ multiplex PCR; TCRdb's table is partial and in-frame only. The sample carries roughly 30,000 clones, 80% to 90% recorded once. Noted time point: peripheral blood 6 weeks after treatment start. Sequencing was performed on PBMCs, taken around atezolizumab (anti-PD-L1) treatment. All receptors come from a man at least 80 years old with urothelial cancer.

The gene calls are TRBV11-3 and TRBJ1-2, with 7 bases identical to TRBD1. CDR3 length: 14 amino acids. V shed 5 bases and J 6 bases; nucleotides not matched to a gene: 9. CDR1 SGHNT and CDR2 YENEEA come from the germline V gene. CDR3 nucleotide sequence: TGTGCCAGCAGCCCAGACAGGGTATCAGATGGCTACACCTTC. It specifies CASSPDRVSDGYTF.

V usage is TRBV5-1 and J usage is TRBJ2-5; possibly TRBD2 for D (6 bases). Deletions cut 5 bases from V and 1 base from J, with 18 bases between. Germline CDR1 is SGHRS and CDR2 is YFSETQ. This CDR3 comprises 16 residues. The CDR3: CASRRVFSGPQETQYF. CDR3 in DNA: TGCGCCAGCAGAAGGGTTTTTAGCGGACCCCAAGAGACCCAGTACTTC.